This T cell receptor (beta chain) was profiled in a study of T cells in localized non-small cell lung cancer. Study findings and constraints: Elevated blood T cell density was associated with longer overall survival.

V lost 1 base and J lost 4, with 14 bases in between. Germline-derived CDR1 and CDR2 are SGHRS and YFSETQ. This CDR3 has 15 residues. Sequencing was performed with immunoSEQ multiplex PCR; in TCRdb, only in-frame clones are kept and a portion is missing. Of around 15,000 clones in the sample, 80% to 90% were seen once. A word on this clone: Its antigen is unknown.

This receptor was identified in a male donor aged 60 or over with stage II squamous cell lung carcinoma. The chain couples TRBV5-1 to TRBJ1-1; possibly TRBD1 for D (6 bases). Source: peripheral blood, taken before any cancer treatment. This CDR3 is CASSLSLGQSTEAFF. CDR3 nucleotide sequence: TGCGCCAGCAGCTTGTCCCTTGGACAGAGCACTGAAGCTTTCTTT.